A selection of T cell receptor beta chains follows, all from one sample in a study of shared clonotypes between healthy human individuals. The protocol was immunoSEQ multiplex PCR, while the TCRdb copy is restricted to in-frame clones and leaves out a portion. The repertoire holds under 120,000 clones, about 66% seen once, with roughly a quarter in the top ten. Sequencing input: memory CD8+ T cells sorted from blood. The receptors were sampled from a woman in her twenties or thirties in good health. CDR3s include the opening cysteine and the closing phenylalanine or tryptophan. Fields, in order: J gene, clone size, V gene, D gene, CDR3 DNA, CDR3 protein. The D gene is left open where the match is weak. Some rows mark clone size as missing; the rest say once, few, many or name a class of expanded clone.

TRBJ2-5,-,TRBV9,TRBD2,TGTGCCAGCAGCGGAGCGGGAGCTAGCGAGACCCAGTACTTC,CASSGAGASETQYF
TRBJ1-1,few,TRBV5-1,TRBD1,TGCGCCAGCAGCGAGGGACAGGGAAGGACTGAAGCTTTCTTT,CASSEGQGRTEAFF
TRBJ1-3,once,TRBV7-8,-,TGTGCCAGCAGCCCAGGTCCCAAGTCTGGAAACACCATATATTTT,CASSPGPKSGNTIYF
TRBJ2-5,-,TRBV7-9,TRBD1,TGTGCCAGCAGCTTAGATTCTACAGGGGAGTTTGTAGAGACCCAGTACTTC,CASSLDSTGEFVETQYF
TRBJ1-3,-,TRBV28,-,TGTGCCAGCAGTTCTACCCGAGGGGGGAAGAGGGACACCATATATTTT,CASSSTRGGKRDTIYF
TRBJ2-3,-,TRBV28,TRBD2,TGTGCCAGCAGTAGGACTAGCTTAGATACGCAGTATTTT,CASSRTSLDTQYF
TRBJ2-7,-,TRBV19,-,TGTGCCAGTAGCGACCTGGTTAGGGGCGGCGAGCAGTACTTC,CASSDLVRGGEQYF
TRBJ2-7,-,TRBV19,-,TGTGCCAGTAGTCCCTTTCACAGTTACGAGCAGTACTTC,CASSPFHSYEQYF
TRBJ2-7,-,TRBV6-4,-,TGTGCCAGCAGTTCCGGACTGTTGGGCGAGCAGTACTTC,CASSSGLLGEQYF
TRBJ1-5,few,TRBV27,-,TGTGCCAGCAGTTTAACGATTGGGGTAAATCAGCCCCAGCATTTT,CASSLTIGVNQPQHF
TRBJ1-2,-,TRBV28,-,TGTGCCAGCAGGCCTGGGGGGGCCAACTATGGCTACACCTTC,CASRPGGANYGYTF
TRBJ2-2,few,TRBV15,-,TGTGCCACCAGTCCAATTTACGGGGGCACCGGGGAGCTGTTTTTT,CATSPIYGGTGELFF
TRBJ1-3,-,TRBV15,-,TGTGCCACCAGCAGAGACAGGGTGGAAGGAAACACCATATATTTT,CATSRDRVEGNTIYF
TRBJ2-7,-,TRBV28,-,TGTGCCAGCAGTCAAGACAGTTTCTCCTACGAGCAGTACTTC,CASSQDSFSYEQYF
TRBJ2-5,-,TRBV5-4,-,TGTGCCAGCAGCGAAGGGGGTTTTGCGGAGACCCAGTACTTC,CASSEGGFAETQYF
TRBJ2-5,-,TRBV7-9,-,TGTGCCAGCAGAAGGGCCCTGTCGGAGACCCAGTACTTC,CASRRALSETQYF
TRBJ2-7,-,TRBV13,-,TGTGCCAGCAGCTTGGGGCTACCCTACGAGCAGTACTTC,CASSLGLPYEQYF
TRBJ2-5,once,TRBV19,-,TGTGCCAGTAGTAGACAGGTCGGCGAGACCCAGTACTTC,CASSRQVGETQYF
TRBJ2-3,few,TRBV18,TRBD2,TGTGCCAGCTCACCGGGACTACTCCAAACCGGAGATACGCAGTATTTT,CASSPGLLQTGDTQYF
TRBJ1-1,-,TRBV28,-,TGTGCCAGCAGCTACCTCGAACAGCTGGGAGTCGCTGAAGCTTTCTTT,CASSYLEQLGVAEAFF
TRBJ2-5,few,TRBV19,-,TGTGCCAGTAGTAGAGAAGAGACCCAGTACTTC,CASSREETQYF
TRBJ1-1,once,TRBV5-1,-,TGCGCCAGCAGCTTGTCCAGGGTTAACACTGAAGCTTTCTTT,CASSLSRVNTEAFF
TRBJ2-7,once,TRBV2,TRBD1,TGTGCCAGCAGTGAATGGGACAGGGGCAACTACGAGCAGTACTTC,CASSEWDRGNYEQYF
TRBJ2-7,-,TRBV4-2,-,TGTGCCAGCAGCCAAGATGTGAGCGGCACCTACGAGCAGTACTTC,CASSQDVSGTYEQYF
TRBJ2-7,-,TRBV11-2,-,TGTGCCAGCAGCTTAGCCCCGAGCTCCTACGAGCAGTACTTC,CASSLAPSSYEQYF
TRBJ2-3,-,TRBV7-6,-,TGTGCCAGCAGCTTAAGTGTGGCCTCAAGGGGCGTTAGTACAGATACGCAGTATTTT,CASSLSVASRGVSTDTQYF
TRBJ1-3,-,TRBV5-6,-,TGTGCCAGCAGCTTTGTACTGGGATCAAATAACACCATATATTTT,CASSFVLGSNNTIYF
TRBJ2-3,-,TRBV19,TRBD2,TGTGCCAGTAGTCCCGGACTAGCTCTATTCGCAGATACGCAGTATTTT,CASSPGLALFADTQYF
TRBJ1-5,-,TRBV18,-,TGTGCCAGCTCACCACCCGGCAGGGCCCTCGGGCCCCAGCATTTT,CASSPPGRALGPQHF
TRBJ2-1,many,TRBV6-4,-,TGTGCCAGCAGTTTGACCTCGTCAGACTACAATGAGCAGTTCTTC,CASSLTSSDYNEQFF
TRBJ1-2,few,TRBV20-1,-,TGCAGTCCCTTTGAGTATGGCTACACCTTC,CSPFEYGYTF
TRBJ1-1,-,TRBV19,-,TGTGCCAGTAGTCAAAGGATGAACACTGAAGCTTTCTTT,CASSQRMNTEAFF
TRBJ2-5,-,TRBV13,TRBD2,TGTGCCAGCAGCCTCAGACTAGCGGGAGGGCTTTGGATAGAGACCCAGTACTTC,CASSLRLAGGLWIETQYF
TRBJ1-5,-,TRBV6-1,-,TGTGCCAGCAGAGGGGACGGGTATCAGCCCCAGCATTTT,CASRGDGYQPQHF
TRBJ2-1,-,TRBV7-7,-,TGTGCCAGCAGCTTAGACGTACAGGGGAGGGAGCAGTTCTTC,CASSLDVQGREQFF
TRBJ2-3,-,TRBV4-2,TRBD2,TGTGCCAGCAGCCAAGAACTAGCGGGAGGCCACGATACGCAGTATTTT,CASSQELAGGHDTQYF
TRBJ2-1,-,TRBV7-2,TRBD2,TGTGCCAGCAGCCCAGATGCTCTAGCGGAGCGGAATGAGCAGTTCTTC,CASSPDALAERNEQFF
TRBJ2-5,-,TRBV20-1,-,TGCAGTGCTAGAATACCAGAGACCCAGTACTTC,CSARIPETQYF
TRBJ1-1,-,TRBV5-3,TRBD1,TGTGCCAGCAGCCCAACGAGGGGGCTTGACACTGAAGCTTTCTTT,CASSPTRGLDTEAFF
TRBJ1-2,-,TRBV14,-,TGTGCCAGCAGCCAAAACCCTAACTATGGCTACACCTTC,CASSQNPNYGYTF
TRBJ2-1,-,TRBV7-6,TRBD2,TGTGCCAGCAGCCGAGGGACTAGCGGGACCAATGAGCAGTTCTTC,CASSRGTSGTNEQFF
TRBJ2-7,-,TRBV7-8,-,TGTGCCAGCAGCTTAGGATGGAGGTACGAGCAGTACTTC,CASSLGWRYEQYF
TRBJ1-1,-,TRBV7-9,TRBD1,TGTGCCAGCAGCTTAGTCGGACAGGAGAACACTGAAGCTTTCTTT,CASSLVGQENTEAFF